This T cell receptor (beta chain) was captured in a study of T cells in Graves' hyperthyroidism and ophthalmopathy. Study-wide results and limits: Ophthalmopathy prediction by the model preceded onset by a median roughly 6.3 months. Most thyroid clonotypes expanded above 0.001 were also detected in blood.

This clonotype was seen many times. Its antigen is not known. The CDR3 is 16 amino acids. J lost 4 bases, V lost 5 bases, and 13 bases had no gene match. Germline-derived CDR1 and CDR2 are SEHNR and FQNEAQ (reference sequence). RNA transcripts yielded amplified TCR beta CDR3 regions. First-round RT-PCR with HTBI primers amplified the TCR CDR3 region. Using its own MiXCR run on the multiplex PCR reads, TCRdb lists one record per CDR3 protein. Of nearly 750,000 distinct CDR3 sequences listed, under 45% are singletons. Diagnostic decisions used clinical symptoms, serum thyroxine and TRAb, thyroid ultrasound and orbital computed tomography.

This sequence originates from a woman aged 40 to 50 with Graves' hyperthyroidism. This sequence joins TRBV7-9 and TRBJ1-1; 7 positions agree with TRBD1. The sequencing sample was made of blood. The CDR3 region has the DNA TGTGCCAGCAGCCCACCCCAGGGGGGGCGGGGCACTGAAGCTTTCTTT. This codes for CASSPPQGGRGTEAFF.